Sequencing of this TCR beta chain was carried out in a study of T cell responses to AZD1222 COVID-19 vaccine. Germline V gene data show CDR1 as GTSNPN and CDR2 as SVGIG (reference sequence). The CDR3 length is 14 residues. Trimming pared 4 bases from V and 5 bases from J, leaving 17 bases between. Only in-frame clones appear in the TCRdb table, and some are missing; sequencing was by immunoSEQ multiplex PCR. Of more than 80,000 clones in the sample, 65% to 90% were seen once. The TCR originated in an adult in good health. The chain has TRBV30 and TRBJ1-1, with a possible D match to TRBD1 (5 bases). The sequences come from peripheral blood, collected on day 0 of AZD1222 vaccination. CDR3 amino acids: CAWNPGTLKTEAFF. The CDR3 nucleotides read TGTGCCTGGAACCCCGGGACTCTCAAAACTGAAGCTTTCTTT.